The sequence of this T cell receptor (beta chain) was determined in a study of T cell responses to AZD1222 COVID-19 vaccine. Only in-frame clones appear in the TCRdb table, and some are missing; sequencing was by immunoSEQ multiplex PCR. The sample has about 86,000 clones; roughly nine tenths are singletons. Per the germline V gene, CDR1 is SNHLY and CDR2 is FYNNEI. Trimming left V 11 bases short and J 3 bases short, with 10 bases between. The CDR3 has 11 amino acids. This specimen was peripheral blood, taken on day 0 of AZD1222 vaccination. The genes are TRBV2 and TRBJ1-2, with D possibly being TRBD1 (5 bases). The clonotype comes from an adult in good health. CDR3 coding DNA: TGTGCCGGCGGGGGTGACTATGGCTACACCTTC. Protein product: CAGGGDYGYTF.